The rows below give T cell receptor beta chains drawn from one sample of a study of shared clonotypes between healthy human individuals. Produced via immunoSEQ multiplex PCR; TCRdb's table is partial and in-frame only. The sample shows about 610,000 clones, around 96% of them seen only once. The sample taken for sequencing was naive CD8+ T cells sorted from blood. The receptors shown here come from a woman between 25 and 40 years old in good health. The CDR3 runs from the conserved cysteine through the conserved F or W. The D gene is left open where the match is weak. The size entry is marked missing in some rows and otherwise reads once, few, many or a size class.

NA,TRBV11-2,NA,TRBJ2-3,11,TGTGCCAGCAGCTTAGGGAATACGCAGTATTTT,CASSLGNTQYF
NA,TRBV29-1,NA,TRBJ1-2,13,TGCAGCGTTGAAAGGACAAGGGACTATGGCTACACCTTC,CSVERTRDYGYTF
NA,TRBV28,NA,TRBJ2-7,13,TGTGCCAGCAGTACGGTGAAGGTGGCGGGGCAGTACTTC,CASSTVKVAGQYF
NA,TRBV4-1,TRBD2,TRBJ2-3,16,TGCGCCAGCAGCCGATCCCAGGCGGGAGCGGGAGATACGCAGTATTTT,CASSRSQAGAGDTQYF
NA,TRBV2,NA,TRBJ2-2,15,TGTGCCAGCAGTGAGCCCAGGGGTGAGCCCGGGGAGCTGTTTTTT,CASSEPRGEPGELFF
NA,TRBV27,TRBD2,TRBJ2-1,15,TGTGCCAGCAGTTTAATAGCGGGCTCCTACAATGAGCAGTTCTTC,CASSLIAGSYNEQFF
once,TRBV9,NA,TRBJ2-1,16,TGTGCCAGCAGCGTAGACGGGGGGCTCTCCTACAATGAGCAGTTCTTC,CASSVDGGLSYNEQFF
NA,TRBV10-1,NA,TRBJ2-1,12,TGCGCCAGCAGTGATTCTTGGGGTGAGCAGTTCTTC,CASSDSWGEQFF
NA,TRBV20-1,NA,TRBJ1-2,11,TGCAGTGCTAGGATTCCAGGGTCCGACACCTTC,CSARIPGSDTF
NA,TRBV27,NA,TRBJ2-1,13,TGTGCCAGCAGTTTAGGGGACTACAATGAGCAGTTCTTC,CASSLGDYNEQFF
NA,TRBV4-1,NA,TRBJ2-5,16,TGCGCCAGCAGCCAAGAGTATCTAGCGCCTAGAGAGACCCAGTACTTC,CASSQEYLAPRETQYF
NA,TRBV5-8,NA,TRBJ1-5,17,TGTGCCAGCAGTTTCCCGGGGGGGGGCGTCAACAATCAGCCCCAGCATTTT,CASSFPGGGVNNQPQHF
NA,TRBV16,NA,TRBJ1-5,14,TGTGCCAGCAGCCAAGTGGTAGGCAATCAGCCCCAGCATTTT,CASSQVVGNQPQHF
once,TRBV5-8,NA,TRBJ2-3,12,TGTGCCAGCAGCTTGTATCCCGATACGCAGTATTTT,CASSLYPDTQYF
NA,TRBV28,NA,TRBJ1-1,13,TGTGCCAGCAGTCAGGACTGGAACACTGAAGCTTTCTTT,CASSQDWNTEAFF
NA,TRBV4-1,TRBD1,TRBJ2-7,15,TGCGCCAGCAGCCAAGCAGGGGGCGCAGGGATCGAGCAGTACTTC,CASSQAGGAGIEQYF
NA,TRBV27,NA,TRBJ1-1,13,TGTGCCAGCAGTTTGTACACAGGGAGCGAAGCTTTCTTT,CASSLYTGSEAFF
NA,TRBV11-1,NA,TRBJ2-1,15,TGTGCCAGCAGCCTTCAGGATTACTCCTACAATGAGCAGTTCTTC,CASSLQDYSYNEQFF
NA,TRBV19,NA,TRBJ1-1,14,TGTGCCAGTAGTATATACGGGGAGGGCACTGAAGCTTTCTTT,CASSIYGEGTEAFF
NA,TRBV13,NA,TRBJ2-7,13,TGTGCCAGCGGGTGGGCAGGGCGCTACGAGCAGTACTTC,CASGWAGRYEQYF
NA,TRBV30,TRBD2,TRBJ2-3,13,TGTGCCTGGAGCCTAGCGGGAGAACATACGCAGTATTTT,CAWSLAGEHTQYF
NA,TRBV28,TRBD2,TRBJ2-1,15,TGTGCCAGCAGTCCCGAGACTAGCGAATCGGGTGAGCAGTTCTTC,CASSPETSESGEQFF
NA,TRBV28,NA,TRBJ1-4,10,TGTGCCGGCGGAAATGAAAAACTGTTTTTT,CAGGNEKLFF
NA,TRBV27,NA,TRBJ2-1,15,TGTGCCAGCAGTTTAGGGGAGCGCCCCTACAATGAGCAGTTCTTC,CASSLGERPYNEQFF
NA,TRBV7-8,TRBD2,TRBJ2-2,15,TGTGCCAGCAGCCCGTGGACTAGCGACACCGGGGAGCTGTTTTTT,CASSPWTSDTGELFF
NA,TRBV5-8,TRBD1,TRBJ2-7,17,TGTGCCAGCAGCTACCCCCACAGGACAGGGGTCTCCTACGAGCAGTACTTC,CASSYPHRTGVSYEQYF
NA,TRBV28,NA,TRBJ1-5,15,TGTGCCAGCAGCACCGGAAGTTATAGCAATCAGCCCCAGCATTTT,CASSTGSYSNQPQHF
once,TRBV28,TRBD1,TRBJ1-2,18,TGTGCCAGCACCACTACCAGGGGGCGCGGTTATGGTTCGGCTGGCTACACCTTC,CASTTTRGRGYGSAGYTF
NA,TRBV7-3,NA,TRBJ2-5,14,TGTGCCAGCAGCTTAGATGGGTACCAAGAGACCCAGTACTTC,CASSLDGYQETQYF
NA,TRBV5-1,TRBD1,TRBJ2-5,16,TGCGCCAGCAGGCACCGGGACAGGGGGGCGTTGGAGACCCAGTACTTC,CASRHRDRGALETQYF
NA,TRBV28,NA,TRBJ1-1,14,TGTGCCAGCAGTTTGATTTCAGGGTCCACTGAAGCTTTCTTT,CASSLISGSTEAFF
once,TRBV5-6,NA,TRBJ2-3,14,TGTGCCAGCAGCTTGGCCGGACGAACAGATACGCAGTATTTT,CASSLAGRTDTQYF
many,TRBV28,NA,TRBJ2-7,14,TGTGCCAGCAGTCATCCAGGGGGGACGGGGGAGCAGTACTTC,CASSHPGGTGEQYF
once,TRBV30,TRBD1,TRBJ2-7,15,TGTGCCTGGAGAAGCCCGACAGGGGATCCCTACGAGCAGTACTTC,CAWRSPTGDPYEQYF
once,TRBV5-4,TRBD2,TRBJ2-1,16,TGTGCCAGCAGCCTCCGGACTAGCGGGACAGTCTATGAGCAGTTCTTC,CASSLRTSGTVYEQFF
NA,TRBV27,NA,TRBJ2-7,16,TGTGCCAGCAGTTTATATCCGGGACATCTCTCCTACGAGCAGTACTTC,CASSLYPGHLSYEQYF
once,TRBV5-6,NA,TRBJ1-2,15,TGTGCCAGCAGCGTACGAGATCTCGTGGGCTATGGCTACACCTTC,CASSVRDLVGYGYTF
NA,TRBV5-4,TRBD1,TRBJ1-2,14,TGTGCCAGCAGCTTGGTGGGACAGGGCTATGGCTACACCTTC,CASSLVGQGYGYTF
NA,TRBV7-9,TRBD1,TRBJ2-7,14,TGTGCCAGCAGCCTCCGGGACAGGGTAAACGAGCAGTACTTC,CASSLRDRVNEQYF
NA,TRBV2,NA,TRBJ1-6,15,TGTGCCAGCAGTGAAGGCCAGGGGTATAATTCACCCCTCCACTTT,CASSEGQGYNSPLHF
NA,TRBV11-2,NA,TRBJ1-1,14,TGTGCCAGCAGCTTAGACCCAACGAACACTGAAGCTTTCTTT,CASSLDPTNTEAFF
NA,TRBV20-1,NA,TRBJ2-5,11,TGCAGTGCTAGATTTTGGGAGACCCAGTACTTC,CSARFWETQYF
once,TRBV28,NA,TRBJ2-7,14,TGTGCCAGCAGTTTACGAGGGGACCGGCGCGAGCAGTACTTC,CASSLRGDRREQYF
once,TRBV28,NA,TRBJ1-1,13,TGTGCCAGCAGCCTCGGGGGGGCCACTGAAGCTTTCTTT,CASSLGGATEAFF
NA,TRBV4-1,NA,TRBJ2-7,16,TGCGCCAGCAGCCACTCTCAGGTCGGGAGCTCCTACGAGCAGTACTTC,CASSHSQVGSSYEQYF
NA,TRBV28,NA,TRBJ2-7,13,TGTGCCAGCAGCCACGGACGACCCTACGAGCAGTACTTC,CASSHGRPYEQYF
NA,TRBV5-4,TRBD1,TRBJ1-3,15,TGTGCCAGCAGCTCGGACAGGGGGCTTGGAAACACCATATATTTT,CASSSDRGLGNTIYF
NA,TRBV19,TRBD1,TRBJ1-1,15,TGTGCCAGTAGTATAGATTCAGGGGGACTCACTGAAGCTTTCTTT,CASSIDSGGLTEAFF
NA,TRBV29-1,NA,TRBJ2-3,11,TGCAGCGTTGAAGACTGGGATACGCAGTATTTT,CSVEDWDTQYF
once,TRBV27,TRBD1,TRBJ2-7,16,TGTGCCAGCAGTTTCAACAGGGGAGTGGGGATCTACGAGCAGTACTTC,CASSFNRGVGIYEQYF
once,TRBV7-9,TRBD1,TRBJ2-7,16,TGTGCCAGCAGCAGTACCGGGACAGGGAGTGTAAACGAGCAGTACTTC,CASSSTGTGSVNEQYF
NA,TRBV6-5,NA,TRBJ2-7,14,TGTGCCAGCAGTTACTCCAGAGTTACCGACGAGCAGTACTTC,CASSYSRVTDEQYF
NA,TRBV27,TRBD2,TRBJ2-7,15,TGTGCCAGCAGTCCGGGGACTAGCGGAAGGAACGAGCAGTACTTC,CASSPGTSGRNEQYF
NA,TRBV10-2,TRBD2,TRBJ2-3,16,TGCGCCAGCGCATCGACCGCTAGCGGGGGCACAGATACGCAGTATTTT,CASASTASGGTDTQYF
NA,TRBV30,TRBD2,TRBJ2-3,16,TGTGCCTGGAGTCCCAGAATAGCGGGAGGGTCAGATACGCAGTATTTT,CAWSPRIAGGSDTQYF
NA,TRBV5-6,NA,TRBJ2-7,12,TGTGCCAGCAGCTTACAGGAGTACGAGCAGTACTTC,CASSLQEYEQYF
NA,TRBV6-1,NA,TRBJ2-7,13,TGTGCCAGCAGTGAAGGCCTTGACTACGAGCAGTACTTC,CASSEGLDYEQYF
NA,TRBV4-1,TRBD2,TRBJ2-2,19,TGCGCCAGCAGCCTGCACGATACTGCCGGGACTAGCGGCACCGGGGAGCTGTTTTTT,CASSLHDTAGTSGTGELFF
NA,TRBV6-6,TRBD2,TRBJ2-1,15,TGTGCCAGCAGTGATCCGGGACTAGCGGGAGAACAGCAGTTCTTC,CASSDPGLAGEQQFF
NA,TRBV6-1,NA,TRBJ2-1,14,TGTGCCAGCCCCCTCCCAGGGGAATACAATGAGCAGTTCTTC,CASPLPGEYNEQFF